This T cell receptor beta chain was identified in a study of cytomegalovirus exposure and HLA in healthy donors. Points from the study as a whole: An assumption of roughly uniform sequencing depth across donors underlay the presence/absence analyses.

Turning to this clone: Its antigen is still unknown.

This PCR relied on a set of 60 Vbeta primers and 13 Jbeta primers. Some clones are missing from TCRdb's copy, which holds only in-frame ones; the method was immunoSEQ multiplex PCR. Of fewer than 90,000 clones listed, approximately 70% are singletons. There are 15 residues in the CDR3. The germline gives CDR1 MNHEY, CDR2 SVGAGI. The V end lost 0 bases, the J end lost 8 bases, and 11 bases lay between the germline ends. This chain connects TRBV6-5 to TRBJ1-6, with a tentative D call TRBD1 (5 bases). Sequencing used PBMCs. This clonotype originated in a woman in her forties or fifties in good health and CMV-seropositive. The CDR3 loop is CASSYSGTLDSPLHF. The CDR3 bases are TGTGCCAGCAGTTACTCTGGGACTCTGGATTCACCCCTCCACTTT.